Sequencing of this T cell receptor beta chain was carried out in a study of T cell responses to AZD1222 COVID-19 vaccine. Across the study: The analysis combined second doses at about 4 or about 12 weeks. Study findings and constraints: The donor cohort was predominantly white British with a female majority, and clonal diversity may have been underestimated. Spike-specific TCR breadth and depth grew following two AZD1222 doses. The repertoires were collected only after the peak T cell response.

Clones were read by immunoSEQ multiplex PCR, and TCRdb kept only the in-frame ones, dropping some. The data hold approximately 71,000 clones, with 88% observed a single time. With 1 base removed from V and 7 bases from J, the gap between germline ends came to 8 bases. The CDR3 covers 13 residues. Germline V lookup: CDR1 LGHDT, CDR2 YNNKEL (reference sequence). Comment on this clone: Its antigen remains unidentified.

The clonotype originates from an adult in good health. The sequencing here drew on peripheral blood, taken on day 0 of AZD1222 vaccination. V is TRBV3-1 (or the pseudogene TRBV3-2) and J is TRBJ2-1; D remains ambiguous. CDR3 protein: CASSQVYTNEQFF. DNA of the CDR3: TGTGCCAGCAGCCAAGTCTATACGAATGAGCAGTTCTTC.